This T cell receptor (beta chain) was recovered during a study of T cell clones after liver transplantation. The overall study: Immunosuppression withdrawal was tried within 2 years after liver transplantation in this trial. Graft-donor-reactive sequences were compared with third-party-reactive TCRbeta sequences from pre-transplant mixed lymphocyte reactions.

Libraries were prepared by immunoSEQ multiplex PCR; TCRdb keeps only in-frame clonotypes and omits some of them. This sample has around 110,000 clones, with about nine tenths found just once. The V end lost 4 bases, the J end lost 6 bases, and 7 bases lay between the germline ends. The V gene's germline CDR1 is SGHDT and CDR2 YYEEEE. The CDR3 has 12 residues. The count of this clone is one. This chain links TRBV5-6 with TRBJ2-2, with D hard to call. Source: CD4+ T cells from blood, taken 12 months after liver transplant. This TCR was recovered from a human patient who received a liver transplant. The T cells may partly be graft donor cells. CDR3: CASSPRPGELFF. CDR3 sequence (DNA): TGTGCCAGCAGCCCTAGGCCCGGGGAGCTGTTTTTT.